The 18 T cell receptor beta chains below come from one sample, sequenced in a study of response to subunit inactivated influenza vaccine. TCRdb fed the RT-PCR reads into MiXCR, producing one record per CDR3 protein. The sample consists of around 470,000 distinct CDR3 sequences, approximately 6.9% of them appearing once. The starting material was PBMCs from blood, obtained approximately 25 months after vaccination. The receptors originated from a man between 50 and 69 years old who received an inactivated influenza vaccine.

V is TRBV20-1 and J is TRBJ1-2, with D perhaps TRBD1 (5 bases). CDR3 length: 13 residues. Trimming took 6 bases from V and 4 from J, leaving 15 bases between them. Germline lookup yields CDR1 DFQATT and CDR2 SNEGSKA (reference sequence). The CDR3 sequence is CSARGMRAYGYTF. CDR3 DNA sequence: TGCAGTGCCCGGGGCATGAGGGCCTATGGCTACACCTTC.

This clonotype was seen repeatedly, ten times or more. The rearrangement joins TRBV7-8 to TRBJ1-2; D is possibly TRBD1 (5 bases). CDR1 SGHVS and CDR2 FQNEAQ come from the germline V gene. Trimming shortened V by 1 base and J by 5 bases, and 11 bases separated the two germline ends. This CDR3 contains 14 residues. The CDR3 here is CASSLGSGIYGYTF. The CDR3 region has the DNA TGTGCCAGCAGCTTAGGTTCAGGGATATATGGCTACACCTTC.

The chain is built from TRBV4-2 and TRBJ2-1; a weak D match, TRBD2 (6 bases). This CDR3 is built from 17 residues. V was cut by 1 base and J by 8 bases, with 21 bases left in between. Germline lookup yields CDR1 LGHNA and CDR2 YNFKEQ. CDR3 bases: TGTGCCAGCAGCCAAGTAGGTGAACTGTCCTCGGGAGATGAGCAGTTCTTC. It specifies CASSQVGELSSGDEQFF.

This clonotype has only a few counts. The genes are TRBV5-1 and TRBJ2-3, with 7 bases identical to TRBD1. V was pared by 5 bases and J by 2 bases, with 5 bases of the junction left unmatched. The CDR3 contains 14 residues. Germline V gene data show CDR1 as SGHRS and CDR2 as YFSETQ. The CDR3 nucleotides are TGCGCCAGCAGACAGGGGACCCTCACAGATACGCAGTATTTT. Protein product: CASRQGTLTDTQYF.

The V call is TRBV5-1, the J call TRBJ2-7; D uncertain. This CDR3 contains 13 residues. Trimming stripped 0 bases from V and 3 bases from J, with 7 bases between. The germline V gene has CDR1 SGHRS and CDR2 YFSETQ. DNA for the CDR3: TGCGCCAGCAGCTTGGGGAACCGCTACGAGCAGTACTTC. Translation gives CASSLGNRYEQYF.

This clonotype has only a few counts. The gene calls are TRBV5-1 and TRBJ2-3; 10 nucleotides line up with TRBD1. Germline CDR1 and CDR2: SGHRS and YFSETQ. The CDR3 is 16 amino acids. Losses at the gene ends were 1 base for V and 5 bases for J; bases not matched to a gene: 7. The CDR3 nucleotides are TGCGCCAGCAGCTTGTCCGGGACAGGGGCTTTAGATACGCAGTATTTT. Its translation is CASSLSGTGALDTQYF.

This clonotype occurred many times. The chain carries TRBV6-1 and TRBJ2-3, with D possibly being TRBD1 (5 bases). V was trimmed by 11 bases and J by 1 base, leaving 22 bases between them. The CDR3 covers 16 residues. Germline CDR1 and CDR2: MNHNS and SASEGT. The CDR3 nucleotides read TGTGCCGGCGCTGGGGCCATAAGCCATGGCACAGATACGCAGTATTTT. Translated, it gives CAGAGAISHGTDTQYF.

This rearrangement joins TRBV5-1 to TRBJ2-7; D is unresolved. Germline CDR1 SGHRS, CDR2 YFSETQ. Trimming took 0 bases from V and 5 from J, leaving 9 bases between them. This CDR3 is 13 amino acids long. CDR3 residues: CASSLGPPNEQYF. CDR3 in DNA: TGCGCCAGCAGCTTGGGCCCTCCCAACGAGCAGTACTTC.

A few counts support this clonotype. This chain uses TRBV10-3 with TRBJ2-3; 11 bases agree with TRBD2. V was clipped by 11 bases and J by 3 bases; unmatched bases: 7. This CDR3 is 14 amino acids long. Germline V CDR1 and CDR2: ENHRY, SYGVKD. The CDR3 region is CASLAGGPTDTQYF. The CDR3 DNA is TGTGCCTCCTTAGCGGGAGGGCCTACAGATACGCAGTATTTT.

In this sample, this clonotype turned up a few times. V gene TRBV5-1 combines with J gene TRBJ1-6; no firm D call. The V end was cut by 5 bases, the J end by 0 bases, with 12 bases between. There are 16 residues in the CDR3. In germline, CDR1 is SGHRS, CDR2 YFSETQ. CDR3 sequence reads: CASSPSGFSYNSPLHF. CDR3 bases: TGCGCCAGCAGTCCCTCGGGGTTCTCCTATAATTCACCCCTCCACTTT.

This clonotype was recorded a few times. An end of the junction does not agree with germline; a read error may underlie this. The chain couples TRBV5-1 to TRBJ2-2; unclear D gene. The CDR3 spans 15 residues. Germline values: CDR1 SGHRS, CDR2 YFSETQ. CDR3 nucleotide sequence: TGCGCTAGCAGCTTGGAAGCAGATTACACCGGGGAGCTGTTTTTT. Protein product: CASSLEADYTGELFF.

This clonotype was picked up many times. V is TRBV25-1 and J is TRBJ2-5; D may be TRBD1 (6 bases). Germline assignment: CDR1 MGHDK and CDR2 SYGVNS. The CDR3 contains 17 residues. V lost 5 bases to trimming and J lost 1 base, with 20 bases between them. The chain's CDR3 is CASSTQRGTSPQETQYF. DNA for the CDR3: TGTGCCAGCAGTACCCAGAGAGGGACAAGCCCCCAAGAGACCCAGTACTTC.

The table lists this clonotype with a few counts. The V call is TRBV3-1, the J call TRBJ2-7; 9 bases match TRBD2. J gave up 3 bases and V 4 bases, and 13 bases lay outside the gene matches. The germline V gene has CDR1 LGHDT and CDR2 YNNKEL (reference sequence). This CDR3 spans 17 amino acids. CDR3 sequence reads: CASSPQGSSGRLYEQYF. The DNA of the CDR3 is TGTGCCAGCAGCCCCCAAGGGAGTAGCGGGAGACTCTACGAGCAGTACTTC.

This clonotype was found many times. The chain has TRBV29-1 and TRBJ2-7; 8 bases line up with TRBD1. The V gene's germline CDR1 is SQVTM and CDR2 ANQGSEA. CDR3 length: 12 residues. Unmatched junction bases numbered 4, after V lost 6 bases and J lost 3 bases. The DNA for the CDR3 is TGCAGCGTCTGGACAGGGCACTACGAGCAGTACTTC. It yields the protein CSVWTGHYEQYF.

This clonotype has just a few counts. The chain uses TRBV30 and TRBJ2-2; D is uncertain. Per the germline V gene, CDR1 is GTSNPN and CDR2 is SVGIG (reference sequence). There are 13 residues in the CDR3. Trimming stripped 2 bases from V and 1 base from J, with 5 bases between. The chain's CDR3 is CAWSRQNTGELFF. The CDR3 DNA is TGTGCCTGGAGTAGGCAGAACACCGGGGAGCTGTTTTTT.

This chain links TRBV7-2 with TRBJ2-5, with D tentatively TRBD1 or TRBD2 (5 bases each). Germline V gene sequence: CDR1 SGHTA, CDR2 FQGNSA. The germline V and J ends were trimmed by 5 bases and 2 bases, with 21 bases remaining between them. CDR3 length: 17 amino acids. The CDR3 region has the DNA TGTGCCAGCAGCGACACTACAACGGGACGGGGACAAGAGACCCAGTACTTC. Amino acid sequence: CASSDTTTGRGQETQYF.

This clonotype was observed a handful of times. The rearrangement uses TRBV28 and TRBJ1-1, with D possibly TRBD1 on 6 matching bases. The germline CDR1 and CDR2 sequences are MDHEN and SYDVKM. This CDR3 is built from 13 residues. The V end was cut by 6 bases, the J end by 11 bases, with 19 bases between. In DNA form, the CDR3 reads TGTGCCAGCAGCCCAGAACAGGGAGGGATGGCTTTCTTT. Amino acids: CASSPEQGGMAFF.

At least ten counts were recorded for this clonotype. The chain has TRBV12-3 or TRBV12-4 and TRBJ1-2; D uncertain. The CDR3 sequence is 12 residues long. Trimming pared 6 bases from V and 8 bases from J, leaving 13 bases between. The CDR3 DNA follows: TGTGCCAGCAGCGGCCAAGGAAAAGGCTACACCTTC. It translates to CASSGQGKGYTF.